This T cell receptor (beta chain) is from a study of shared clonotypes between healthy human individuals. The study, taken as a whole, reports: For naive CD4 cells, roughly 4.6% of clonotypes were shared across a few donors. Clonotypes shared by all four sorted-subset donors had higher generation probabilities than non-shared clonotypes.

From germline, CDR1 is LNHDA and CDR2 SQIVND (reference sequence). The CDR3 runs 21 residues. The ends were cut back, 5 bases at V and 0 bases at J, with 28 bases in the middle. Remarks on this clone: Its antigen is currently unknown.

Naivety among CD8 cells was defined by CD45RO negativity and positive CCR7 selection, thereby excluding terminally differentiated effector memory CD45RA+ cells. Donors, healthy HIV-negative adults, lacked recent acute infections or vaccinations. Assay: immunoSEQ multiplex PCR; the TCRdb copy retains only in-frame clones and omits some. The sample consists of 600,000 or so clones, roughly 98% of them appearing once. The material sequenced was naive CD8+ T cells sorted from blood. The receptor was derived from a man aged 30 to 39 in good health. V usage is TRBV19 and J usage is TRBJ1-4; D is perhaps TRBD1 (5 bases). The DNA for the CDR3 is TGTGCCAGTAGTCCCGGCACCCTCGGTACAGGATATGGAGCAACTAATGAAAAACTGTTTTTT. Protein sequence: CASSPGTLGTGYGATNEKLFF.